Below, 22 T cell receptor beta chains from the same sample are listed, as sequenced in a study of shared clonotypes between healthy human individuals. Profiling relied on immunoSEQ multiplex PCR, and the TCRdb table lists in-frame clones only, not all of them. The sample contains some 2 million clones, 85% to 95% of which appear only once. Specimen: naive CD4+ T cells sorted from blood. Subset of the sample: CD45RA+ positively selected. The origin of the receptors is a man between 18 and 29 years old in good health.

This clone came up once. The chain uses TRBV5-1 and TRBJ1-1, with 12 bases matching TRBD1. V was clipped by 3 bases and J by 5 bases; unmatched bases: 5. Germline-derived CDR1 and CDR2 are SGHRS and YFSETQ. The CDR3 contains 15 residues. CDR3 residues: CASSSRDRGRTEAFF. The CDR3 nucleotides read TGCGCCAGCAGCTCCCGGGACAGGGGGCGAACTGAAGCTTTCTTT. Full variable domain (missing parts from reference TRBV5-1 and TRBJ1-1): KAGVTQTPRYLIKTRGQQVTLSCSPISGHRSVSWYQQTPGQGLQFLFEYFSETQRNKGNFPGRFSGRQFSNSRSEMNVSTLELGDSALYLCASSSRDRGRTEAFFGQGTRLTVV.

The chain uses TRBV6-1 and TRBJ2-7; D is undetermined. Trimming took 7 bases from V and 1 from J, leaving 5 bases between them. The CDR3 contains 11 residues. Germline V lookup: CDR1 MNHNS, CDR2 SASEGT. CDR3 residues: CASTESYEQYF. The CDR3 DNA sequence: TGTGCCAGCACAGAATCCTACGAGCAGTACTTC.

This chain joins TRBV5-6 and TRBJ1-2, with 7 nucleotides matching TRBD1. The germline V gene has CDR1 SGHDT and CDR2 YYEEEE. CDR3 length: 16 residues. V was pared by 4 bases and J by 0 bases, with 9 bases of the junction left unmatched. CDR3 sequence: CASSPPAGQSNYGYTF. The CDR3 nucleotides are TGTGCCAGCAGCCCTCCTGCGGGACAGTCTAACTATGGCTACACCTTC.

The chain combines TRBV11-2 with TRBJ1-3; D gene ambiguous. The CDR3 is 17 residues long. From germline, CDR1 is SGHAT and CDR2 FQNNGV. V lost 0 bases to trimming and J lost 0 bases, with 12 bases between them. This CDR3 reads CASSLETGPISGNTIYF. In DNA, the CDR3 is TGTGCCAGCAGCTTAGAGACGGGCCCCATCTCTGGAAACACCATATATTTT.

The rearrangement joins TRBV28 to TRBJ2-7; TRBD2 matches 8 bases. Losses at the gene ends were 7 bases for V and 9 bases for J; bases not matched to a gene: 8. The CDR3 extends over 12 amino acids. From germline, CDR1 is MDHEN and CDR2 SYDVKM. The CDR3 sequence: CASTSGGKGQYF. The DNA for the CDR3 is TGTGCCAGCACCTCGGGAGGGAAGGGGCAGTACTTC.

This clone was found once. The same CDR3 also results from other DNA sequences found in this sample. The chain joins TRBV7-2 to TRBJ2-1; D is unresolved. The CDR3 has 11 residues. Germline assignment: CDR1 SGHTA and CDR2 FQGNSA. Trimming stripped 1 base from V and 6 bases from J, with 1 base between. CDR3: CASSLGNEQFF. The CDR3 DNA is TGTGCCAGCAGCTTAGGCAATGAGCAGTTCTTC.

The table lists this clone with a count of one. The rearrangement links TRBV5-1 to TRBJ2-1, with TRBD2 matching over 11 bases. Per germline, CDR1 SGHRS and CDR2 YFSETQ. V was pared by 0 bases and J by 4 bases, with 6 bases of the junction left unmatched. The CDR3 is made up of 17 amino acids. For the CDR3, the DNA is TGCGCCAGCAGCTTGGCAGGGGGGACTAGCGGTTACAATGAGCAGTTCTTC. Encoded protein: CASSLAGGTSGYNEQFF. The full variable domain, with the rest looked up from reference TRBV5-1 and TRBJ2-1, is KAGVTQTPRYLIKTRGQQVTLSCSPISGHRSVSWYQQTPGQGLQFLFEYFSETQRNKGNFPGRFSGRQFSNSRSEMNVSTLELGDSALYLCASSLAGGTSGYNEQFFGPGTRLTVL.

Comment on this clone: Other DNA sequences in this sample translate to the same CDR3. The J gene is TRBJ2-7, the V gene TRBV5-1; 9 bases line up with TRBD1. The junction had 3 bases not matched to a gene; V was cut back by 2 bases and J by 3 bases. This CDR3 is built from 14 residues. Germline V lookup: CDR1 SGHRS, CDR2 YFSETQ. CDR3 nucleotide sequence: TGCGCCAGCAGCTTCGGGACAGGGTACTACGAGCAGTACTTC. Translated, it gives CASSFGTGYYEQYF.

This chain links TRBV30 with TRBJ1-6; unclear D gene. CDR3 length: 11 residues. V lost 4 bases and J lost 10, with 8 bases in between. Germline values: CDR1 GTSNPN, CDR2 SVGIG (reference sequence). CDR3 in amino acids: CAWMDDSPLHF. CDR3 in DNA: TGTGCCTGGATGGACGACTCACCCCTCCACTTT.

The chain uses TRBV6-5 and TRBJ2-1, with D possibly called TRBD1 or TRBD2 (5 bases each). CDR1 MNHEY and CDR2 SVGAGI come from the germline V gene. Trimming left V 3 bases short and J 8 bases short, with 14 bases between. The CDR3 is made up of 14 amino acids. As DNA, the CDR3 is TGTGCCAGCAGTTATGACCGGGGACGGGATGAGCAGTTCTTC. It is translated as CASSYDRGRDEQFF.

The chain is built from TRBV27 and TRBJ2-5, with TRBD1 as a possible D gene (5 bases). The CDR3 is made up of 16 amino acids. The ends were cut back, 1 base at V and 7 bases at J, with 19 bases in the middle. Germline V gene sequence: CDR1 MNHEY, CDR2 SMNVEV (reference sequence). CDR3 DNA sequence: TGTGCCAGCAGTTTATTGAGGCAGGGAAAGATTGGGACCCAGTACTTC. It translates to CASSLLRQGKIGTQYF.

This clone appeared a single time. The chain links TRBV28 to TRBJ2-7, with 13 bases matching TRBD2. The J segment lost 2 bases and the V segment lost 5 bases, leaving 3 bases of the junction unmatched. Germline assignment: CDR1 MDHEN and CDR2 SYDVKM. The CDR3 totals 15 residues. The CDR3 protein is CASSKLAGGAYEQYF. As DNA, the CDR3 is TGTGCCAGCAGTAAACTAGCGGGGGGGGCCTACGAGCAGTACTTC.

The chain carries TRBV27 and TRBJ1-6; tentatively, D is TRBD1 (6 bases). This CDR3 has 14 amino acids. Germline V lookup: CDR1 MNHEY, CDR2 SMNVEV (reference sequence). With 4 bases removed from V and 10 bases from J, the gap between germline ends came to 14 bases. CDR3 sequence (DNA): TGTGCCAGCAGTTCCCCAGGGGATCGATCACCCCTCCACTTT. This codes for CASSSPGDRSPLHF.

The chain uses TRBV5-8 and TRBJ1-5, with unresolved D. The germline CDR1 and CDR2 sequences are SGHTS and YDEGEE. The CDR3 totals 15 residues. V was shortened by 1 base and J by 0 bases, with 8 bases between the two germline ends. The CDR3 sequence is CASSLYQYSNQPQHF. The CDR3 DNA is TGTGCCAGCAGCTTGTACCAGTATAGCAATCAGCCCCAGCATTTT.

This clone is a singleton in its sample. This rearrangement joins TRBV28 to TRBJ1-2; D is perhaps TRBD1 (6 bases). Germline values: CDR1 MDHEN, CDR2 SYDVKM. V lost 2 bases, J lost 7 bases, and 14 bases lay in between. This CDR3 is 14 amino acids long. CDR3 nucleotides: TGTGCCAGCAGTTTAGGCCCAGGGGCGGCTGGCTACACCTTC. Encoded protein: CASSLGPGAAGYTF.

The chain links TRBV7-2 to TRBJ2-2, with TRBD2 matching 12 bases. V shed 7 bases and J 5 bases; nucleotides not matched to a gene: 14. The germline CDR1 and CDR2 sequences are SGHTA and FQGNSA. This CDR3 region has 18 residues. CDR3 sequence reads: CASNQRAFTSGRTGELFF. CDR3 in DNA: TGTGCCAGCAACCAGAGGGCCTTTACTAGCGGGAGGACCGGGGAGCTGTTTTTT.

The V and J genes are TRBV7-2 and TRBJ2-7; 8 nucleotides line up with TRBD1. CDR3 length: 14 residues. The germline gives CDR1 SGHTA, CDR2 FQGNSA. After removal of 8 bases from V and 5 bases from J, the junction contained 11 bases not matched to a gene. Written as DNA, the CDR3 is TGTGCCAGCCTCCTGGACAGGGAGGCCCACGAGCAGTACTTC. Translation gives CASLLDREAHEQYF.

The chain is built from TRBV10-3 and TRBJ1-2; perhaps TRBD1 as D (5 bases). This CDR3 is 15 amino acids long. The V end lost 2 bases, the J end lost 8 bases, and 18 bases lay between the germline ends. Looked up from germline, CDR1 is ENHRY and CDR2 is SYGVKD. Here the CDR3 reads CAISEPRTPHDGYTF. The DNA of the CDR3 is TGTGCCATCAGTGAGCCGCGGACACCCCACGACGGCTACACCTTC.

The chain carries TRBV10-3 and TRBJ2-3, with 7 bases lining up with TRBD1. The CDR3 contains 14 residues. V trimming: 6 bases; J trimming: 1 base; junction bases outside the gene matches: 4. Per the germline V gene, CDR1 is ENHRY and CDR2 is SYGVKD. CDR3 DNA sequence: TGTGCCATCAGCTTTACAGGGGGCACAGATACGCAGTATTTT. This codes for CAISFTGGTDTQYF.

The chain has TRBV19 and TRBJ2-1; weak D call: TRBD1 (5 bases). CDR1 is LNHDA and CDR2 is SQIVND in the germline V gene (reference sequence). The V end was cut by 2 bases, the J end by 6 bases, with 8 bases between. This CDR3 has 13 amino acids. Here the CDR3 reads CASSIWQGNEQFF. The CDR3 nucleotides are TGTGCCAGTAGTATATGGCAGGGCAATGAGCAGTTCTTC.

This clone occurred once. V and J are TRBV5-4 and TRBJ2-7; D possibly corresponds to TRBD2 (5 bases). This CDR3 has 14 residues. Germline V lookup: CDR1 SGHNT, CDR2 YYREEE (reference sequence). V lost 0 bases, J lost 5 bases, and 12 bases lay in between. The CDR3 here is CASSLGGFADEQYF. CDR3 sequence (DNA): TGTGCCAGCAGCTTGGGAGGGTTCGCTGACGAGCAGTACTTC.

This clone was seen just once. The gene calls are TRBV5-6 and TRBJ2-3, with TRBD2 identical over 13 bases. With 5 bases clipped from V and 1 base from J, the junction kept 10 bases outside the gene matches. Germline assignment: CDR1 SGHDT and CDR2 YYEEEE. The CDR3 covers 18 residues. CDR3 sequence (DNA): TGTGCCAGCAGATCAACTAGCGGGAGGGCCCCCGGCACAGATACGCAGTATTTT. The encoded protein is CASRSTSGRAPGTDTQYF.